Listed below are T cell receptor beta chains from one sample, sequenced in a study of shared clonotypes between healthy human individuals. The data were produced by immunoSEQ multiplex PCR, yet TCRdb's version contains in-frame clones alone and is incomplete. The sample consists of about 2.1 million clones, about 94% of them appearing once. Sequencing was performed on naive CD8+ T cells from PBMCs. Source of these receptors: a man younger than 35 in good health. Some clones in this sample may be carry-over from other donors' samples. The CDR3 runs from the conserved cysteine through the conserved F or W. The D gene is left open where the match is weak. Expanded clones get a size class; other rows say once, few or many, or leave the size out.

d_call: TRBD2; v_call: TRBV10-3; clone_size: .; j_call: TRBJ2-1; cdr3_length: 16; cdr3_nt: TGTGCCATCAGTGGAGCGGGAGGGCTATCGGGGAATGAGCAGTTCTTC; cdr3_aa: CAISGAGGLSGNEQFF
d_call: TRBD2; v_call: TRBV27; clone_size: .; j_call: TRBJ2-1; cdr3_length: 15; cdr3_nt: TGTGCCAGCAGACGACTAGCGGGAGGGCCCTATGAGCAGTTCTTC; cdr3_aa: CASRRLAGGPYEQFF
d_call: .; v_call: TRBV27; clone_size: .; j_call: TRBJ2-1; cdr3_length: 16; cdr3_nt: TGTGCCAGCGCCAACCCGATGAGACCGAGAGGCAATGAGCAGTTCTTC; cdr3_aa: CASANPMRPRGNEQFF
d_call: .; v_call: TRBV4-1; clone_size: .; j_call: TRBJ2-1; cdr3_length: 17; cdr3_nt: TGCGCCAGCAGCCAATTTGCCGGACTACGACGAGACAATGAGCAGTTCTTC; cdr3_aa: CASSQFAGLRRDNEQFF
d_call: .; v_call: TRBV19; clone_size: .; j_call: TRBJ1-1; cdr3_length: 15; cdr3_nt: TGTGCCAGTAGTACGGGGCCTAGGGTTGGCACTGAAGCTTTCTTT; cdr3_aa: CASSTGPRVGTEAFF
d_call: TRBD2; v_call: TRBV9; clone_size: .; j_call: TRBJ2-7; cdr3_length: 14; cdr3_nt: TGTGCCAGCAGCCCACGAGCGGGAGACTACGAGCAGTACTTC; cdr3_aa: CASSPRAGDYEQYF
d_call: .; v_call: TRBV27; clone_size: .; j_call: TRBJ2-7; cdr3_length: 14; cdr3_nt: TGTGCCAGCAGTTTATCTGCGGCTACCTACGAGCAGTACTTC; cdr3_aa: CASSLSAATYEQYF
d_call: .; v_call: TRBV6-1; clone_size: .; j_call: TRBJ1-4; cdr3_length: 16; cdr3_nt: TGTGCCAGCAGTGGGGGGGGGCTTAGAACATCTGAAAAACTGTTTTTT; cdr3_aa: CASSGGGLRTSEKLFF
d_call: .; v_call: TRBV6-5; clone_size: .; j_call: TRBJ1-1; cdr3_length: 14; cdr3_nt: TGTGCCAGCAGTTCCCCCGGGATGAACACTGAAGCTTTCTTT; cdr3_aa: CASSSPGMNTEAFF
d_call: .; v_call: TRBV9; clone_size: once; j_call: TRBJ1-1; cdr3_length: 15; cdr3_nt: TGTGCCAGCAGTCTAGATACGCAGGGGAACACTGAAGCTTTCTTT; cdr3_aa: CASSLDTQGNTEAFF
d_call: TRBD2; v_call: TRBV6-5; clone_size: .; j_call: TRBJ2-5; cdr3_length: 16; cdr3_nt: TGTGCCAGCAGTTACTCCGGTGGGGTCGGGGGGGAGACCCAGTACTTC; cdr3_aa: CASSYSGGVGGETQYF
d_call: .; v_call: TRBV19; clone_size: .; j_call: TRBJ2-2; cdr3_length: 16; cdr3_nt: TGTGCCAGTAGTATTCTTGGGGGGATCTTCACCGGGGAGCTGTTTTTT; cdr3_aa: CASSILGGIFTGELFF
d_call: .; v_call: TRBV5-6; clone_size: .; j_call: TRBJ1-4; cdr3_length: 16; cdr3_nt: TGTGCCAGCAGCTACAACCCCGGGTGGGCTAATGAAAAACTGTTTTTT; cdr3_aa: CASSYNPGWANEKLFF
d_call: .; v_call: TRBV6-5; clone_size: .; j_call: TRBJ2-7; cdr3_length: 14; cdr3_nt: TGTGCCAGCAGTTACCAGGGGCAGGTCTACGAGCAGTACTTC; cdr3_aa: CASSYQGQVYEQYF
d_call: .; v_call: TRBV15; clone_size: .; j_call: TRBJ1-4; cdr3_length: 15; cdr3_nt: TGTGCCACCAGCAGTTCAGGGGAACTAAATGAAAAACTGTTTTTT; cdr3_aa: CATSSSGELNEKLFF
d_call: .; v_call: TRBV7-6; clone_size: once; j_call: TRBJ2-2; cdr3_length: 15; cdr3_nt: TGTGCCAGCAGCTTAACGGGAGAGGCCACCGGGGAGCTGTTTTTT; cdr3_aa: CASSLTGEATGELFF
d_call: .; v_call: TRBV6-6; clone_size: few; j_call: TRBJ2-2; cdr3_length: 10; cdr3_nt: TGTGCCAGCAGTTTCGGGGAGCTGTTTTTT; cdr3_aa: CASSFGELFF
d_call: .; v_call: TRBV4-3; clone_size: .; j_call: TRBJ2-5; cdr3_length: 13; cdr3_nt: TGCGCCAGCAGCCAAGCCAGGATAGAGACCCAGTACTTC; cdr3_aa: CASSQARIETQYF
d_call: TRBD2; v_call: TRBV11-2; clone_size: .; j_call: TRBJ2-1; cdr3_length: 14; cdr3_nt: TGTGCCAGCAGCCCGGGACTAGGGAGCAATGAGCAGTTCTTC; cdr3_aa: CASSPGLGSNEQFF
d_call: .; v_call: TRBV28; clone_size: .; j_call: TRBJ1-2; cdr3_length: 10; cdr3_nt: TGTGCCAGCCGCTATGATGGCTACACCTTC; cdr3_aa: CASRYDGYTF
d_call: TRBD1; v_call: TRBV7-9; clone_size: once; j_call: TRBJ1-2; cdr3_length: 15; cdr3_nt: TGTGCCAGCAGCAATACCAGGGGACAGAGCTATGGCTACACCTTC; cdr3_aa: CASSNTRGQSYGYTF
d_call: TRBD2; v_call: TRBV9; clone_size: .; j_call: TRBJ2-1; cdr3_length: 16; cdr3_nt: TGTGCCAGCAGCGCACGAACTAGCGGGGGACCGATCGAGCAGTTCTTC; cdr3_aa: CASSARTSGGPIEQFF
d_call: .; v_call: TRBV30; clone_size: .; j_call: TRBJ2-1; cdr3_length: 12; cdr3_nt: TGTGCCTGGAGCCCAGGGTTTACTGAGCAGTTCTTC; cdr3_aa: CAWSPGFTEQFF
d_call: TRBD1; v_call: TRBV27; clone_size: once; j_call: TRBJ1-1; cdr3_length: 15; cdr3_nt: TGTGCCAGCAGTTTGGTCAGGGGGCTTACAACTGAAGCTTTCTTT; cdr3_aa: CASSLVRGLTTEAFF
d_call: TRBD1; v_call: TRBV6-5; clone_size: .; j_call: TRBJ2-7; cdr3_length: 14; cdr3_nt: TGTGCCAGCAGTGAACAGGGGGAACACTACGAGCAGTACTTC; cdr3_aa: CASSEQGEHYEQYF
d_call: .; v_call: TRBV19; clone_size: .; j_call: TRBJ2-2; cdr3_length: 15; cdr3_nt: TGTGCCAGTAGTATGTGGGAACTGTACACCGGGGAGCTGTTTTTT; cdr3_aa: CASSMWELYTGELFF
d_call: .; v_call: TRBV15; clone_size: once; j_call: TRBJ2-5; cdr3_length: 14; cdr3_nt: TGTGCCACCAGCAAGGTGCAGGGTCGGGAGACCCAGTACTTC; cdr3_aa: CATSKVQGRETQYF
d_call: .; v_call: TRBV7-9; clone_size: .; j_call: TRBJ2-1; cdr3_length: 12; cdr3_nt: TGTGCCAGCAGCCAGGCCTGGGATGAGCAGTTCTTC; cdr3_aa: CASSQAWDEQFF
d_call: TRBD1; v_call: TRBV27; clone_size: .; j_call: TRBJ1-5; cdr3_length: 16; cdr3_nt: TGTGCCAGCAGCGAAACAGCCGACAGGGGAGGTCAGCCCCAGCATTTT; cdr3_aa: CASSETADRGGQPQHF
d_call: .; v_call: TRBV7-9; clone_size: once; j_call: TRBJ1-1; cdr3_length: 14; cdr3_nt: TGTGCCAGCAGCTTAGCGAGGCGAGAGACTGAAGCTTTCTTT; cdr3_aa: CASSLARRETEAFF
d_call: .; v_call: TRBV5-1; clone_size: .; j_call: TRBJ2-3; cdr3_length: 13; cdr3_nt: TGCGCCAGCAGGGAGGAGTTTCCAGATACGCAGTATTTT; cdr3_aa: CASREEFPDTQYF
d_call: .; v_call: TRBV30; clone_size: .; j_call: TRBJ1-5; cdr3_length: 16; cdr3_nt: TGTGCCTGGAGGACGAAGGGACCGAGTTTCGGTCAGCCCCAGCATTTT; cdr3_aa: CAWRTKGPSFGQPQHF
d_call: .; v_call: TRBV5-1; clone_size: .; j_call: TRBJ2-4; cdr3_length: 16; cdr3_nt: TGCGCCAGCAGCCTATCACCGGAAAGGTCTAAAAACATTCAGTACTTC; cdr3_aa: CASSLSPERSKNIQYF
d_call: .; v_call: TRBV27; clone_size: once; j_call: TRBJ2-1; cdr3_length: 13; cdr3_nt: TGTGCCAGCAGTTTGACAGGCCTCAATGAGCAGTTCTTC; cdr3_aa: CASSLTGLNEQFF
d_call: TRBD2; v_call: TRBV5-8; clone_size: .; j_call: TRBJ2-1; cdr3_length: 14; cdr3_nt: TGTGCCAGCAGCTTGAGCGGGGCCTACAATGAGCAGTTCTTC; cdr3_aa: CASSLSGAYNEQFF
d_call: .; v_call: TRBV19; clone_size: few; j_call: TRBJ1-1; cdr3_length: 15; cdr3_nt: TGTGCCAGTAGTATTAATGGGGGCTTTCACACTGAAGCTTTCTTT; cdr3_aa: CASSINGGFHTEAFF
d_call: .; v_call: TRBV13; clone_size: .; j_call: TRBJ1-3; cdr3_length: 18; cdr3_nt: TGTGCCAGCAGCTTACCAAGGGACCTCTTAGGCTCGGGAAACACCATATATTTT; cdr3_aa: CASSLPRDLLGSGNTIYF
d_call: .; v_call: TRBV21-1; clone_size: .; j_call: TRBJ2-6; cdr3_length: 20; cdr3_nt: TGTGCCAGCAGCAAAGGCTGGGACAGGGGGCCTCTCTCTGGGGCCAACGTCCTGACTTTC; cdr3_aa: CASSKGWDRGPLSGANVLTF
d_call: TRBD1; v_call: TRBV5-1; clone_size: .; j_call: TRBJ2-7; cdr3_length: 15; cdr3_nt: TGCGCCAGCAGATTCGGGACAGGGGGCTCCTACGAGCAGTACTTC; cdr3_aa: CASRFGTGGSYEQYF
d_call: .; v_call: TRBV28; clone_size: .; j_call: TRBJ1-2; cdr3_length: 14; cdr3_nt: TGTGCCAGCAGTTTAATGGGGCCAGGCTATGGCTACACCTTC; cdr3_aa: CASSLMGPGYGYTF
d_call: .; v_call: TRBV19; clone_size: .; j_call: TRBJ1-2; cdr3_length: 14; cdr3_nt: TGTGCCAGTAGTATTACCCCCAGGGGAGGCGGCTACACCTTC; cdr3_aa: CASSITPRGGGYTF
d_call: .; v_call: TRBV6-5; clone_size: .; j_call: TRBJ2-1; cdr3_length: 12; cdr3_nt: TGTGCCAGCAGTTTCTCAACCGATGAGCAGTTCTTC; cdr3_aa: CASSFSTDEQFF
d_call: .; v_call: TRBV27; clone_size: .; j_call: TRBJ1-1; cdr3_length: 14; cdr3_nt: TGTGCCAGCAGTTTAGGAGGGACGCACACTGAAGCTTTCTTT; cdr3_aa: CASSLGGTHTEAFF
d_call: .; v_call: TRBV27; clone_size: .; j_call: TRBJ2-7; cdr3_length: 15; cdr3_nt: TGTGCCAGCAGTTTATTCTCCAGGGCAGTCTACGAGCAGTACTTC; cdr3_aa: CASSLFSRAVYEQYF
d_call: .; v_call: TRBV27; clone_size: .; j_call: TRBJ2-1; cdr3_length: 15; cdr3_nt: TGTGCCAGCAGTTTACGTGGGAGCTCCTACAATGAGCAGTTCTTC; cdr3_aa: CASSLRGSSYNEQFF
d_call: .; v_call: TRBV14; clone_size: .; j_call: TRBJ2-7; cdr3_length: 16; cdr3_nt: TGTGCCAGCAGCCAAGGCTACGCACAGGGAGTTTACGAGCAGTACTTC; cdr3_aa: CASSQGYAQGVYEQYF
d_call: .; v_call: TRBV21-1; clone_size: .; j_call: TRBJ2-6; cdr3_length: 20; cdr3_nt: TGTGCCAGCAGCAATTACACAGGGGGCGGATTATCTCCTGGGGCCAACGTCCTGACTTTC; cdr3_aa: CASSNYTGGGLSPGANVLTF